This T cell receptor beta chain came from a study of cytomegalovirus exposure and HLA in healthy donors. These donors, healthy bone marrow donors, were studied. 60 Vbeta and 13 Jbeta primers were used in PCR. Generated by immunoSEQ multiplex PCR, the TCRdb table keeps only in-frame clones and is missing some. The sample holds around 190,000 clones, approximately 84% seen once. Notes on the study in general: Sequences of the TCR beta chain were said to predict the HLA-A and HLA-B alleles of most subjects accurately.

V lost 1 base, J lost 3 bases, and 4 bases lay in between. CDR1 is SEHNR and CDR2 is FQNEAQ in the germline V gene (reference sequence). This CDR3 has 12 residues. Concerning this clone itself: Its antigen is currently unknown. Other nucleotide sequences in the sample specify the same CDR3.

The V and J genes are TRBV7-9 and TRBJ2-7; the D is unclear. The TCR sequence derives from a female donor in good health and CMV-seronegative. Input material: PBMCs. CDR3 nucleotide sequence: TGTGCCAGCAGCTTAGGTAGCTACGAGCAGTACTTC. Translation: CASSLGSYEQYF.